The present T cell receptor (beta chain) was sequenced within a study of blood T cell repertoires in COVID-19. As for the study in general: Collection of acute and convalescent COVID-19 samples took place in the United States, Italy and Spain. T cells, B-cell-depleted T cells, or PBMCs provided the cDNA or gDNA that served as material.

The germline CDR1 and CDR2 sequences are SQVTM and ANQGSEA. Trimming took off 5 bases at V and 4 bases at J, with 11 bases between the two ends. The CDR3 totals 12 residues. Study processing details: Amplification from reference gene primers served as the basis for estimated nucleated cell counts. Sequencing was performed with immunoSEQ multiplex PCR; in TCRdb, only in-frame clones are kept and a portion is missing. That table supplies the V and J calls and clone size; D and trimming were determined from the DNA. The sample lists 150,000 to 200,000 clones, about 78% seen once, with 17% in the top ten.

The sample was PBMCs or T cells enriched from blood (not recorded which). The rearrangement links TRBV29-1 to TRBJ1-1; possible D gene TRBD1, 5 bases. This receptor was identified in a woman aged 45-65 years who had recovered from COVID-19. CDR3 loop: CSVPPGPTEAFF. CDR3 nucleotide sequence: TGCAGCGTTCCCCCAGGGCCCACTGAAGCTTTCTTT.